Below are 20 T cell receptor beta chains sequenced from a single sample in a study of T cells in Graves' hyperthyroidism and ophthalmopathy. Amplified regions were TCR beta CDR3 sequences from RNA transcripts. RT-PCR in the first round (using the HTBI primer set) targeted the TCR CDR3. TCRdb used MiXCR to reprocess the multiplex PCR reads, holding one entry per CDR3 protein. The profile shows hundreds of thousands of distinct CDR3 sequences, approximately 15% of them singletons. Sequences were obtained from blood. Receptors originate from a man between 18 and 35 years old with Graves' ophthalmopathy.

This clonotype was seen repeatedly, ten times or more. The V gene is TRBV10-3, the J gene TRBJ2-3; 8 nucleotides align to TRBD2. Germline values: CDR1 ENHRY, CDR2 SYGVKD. CDR3 size: 16 residues. The trim removed 7 bases at V and 0 bases at J, leaving 9 bases unmatched. The CDR3 bases are TGTGCCATCATGGCGGGGGGATCTACTAGCACAGATACGCAGTATTTT. It encodes CAIMAGGSTSTDTQYF.

This clonotype was picked up many times. The V gene is TRBV18, the J gene TRBJ1-5; tentative D call: TRBD1 (6 bases). The CDR3 contains 16 residues. Trimming removed 0 bases from V and 5 bases from J, with 14 bases in between. Germline assignment: CDR1 KGHSH and CDR2 LQKENI. The CDR3 here is CASSPPGAGVDQPQHF. DNA of the CDR3: TGTGCCAGCTCACCACCCGGGGCAGGGGTTGATCAGCCCCAGCATTTT.

This clonotype was recorded at least ten times. The chain uses TRBV30 and TRBJ1-3; D gene unclear. Germline-derived CDR1 and CDR2 are GTSNPN and SVGIG (reference sequence). The CDR3 is 12 residues long. Trimming removed 3 bases from V and 0 bases from J, with 3 bases in between. CDR3 coding DNA: TGTGCCTGGAGCTACTCTGGAAACACCATATATTTT. It encodes CAWSYSGNTIYF.

This clonotype was recorded a few times. CDR3 sequence reads: CATSHEGGTGYEQYF. In DNA, the CDR3 is TGTGCCACCAGCCATGAAGGAGGGACCGGCTACGAGCAGTACTTC. V and J are TRBV15 and TRBJ2-7, with TRBD2 as a possible D gene (6 bases). Germline V CDR1 and CDR2: LNHNV, YYDKDF (reference sequence). This CDR3 has 15 amino acids. V lost 5 bases to trimming and J lost 3 bases, with 17 bases between them.

This clonotype was counted ten times or more. The V call is TRBV28, the J call TRBJ2-5; D is perhaps TRBD1 (5 bases). In germline, CDR1 is MDHEN, CDR2 SYDVKM. V was shortened by 3 bases and J by 2 bases, with 19 bases between the two germline ends. The CDR3 runs 17 residues. The chain's CDR3 is CASSLGRTASGQETQYF. In DNA form, the CDR3 reads TGTGCCAGCAGTTTGGGGCGGACGGCCTCTGGTCAAGAGACCCAGTACTTC.

V is TRBV7-9 and J is TRBJ2-2; 11 nucleotides match TRBD2. The CDR3 spans 14 residues. CDR1 is SEHNR, CDR2 FQNEAQ, per germline (reference sequence). Germline trimming cut 10 bases from V and 2 bases from J; bases unmatched to any gene: 3. CDR3: CAISGRGNTGELFF. In DNA, the CDR3 is TGTGCCATTAGCGGGAGGGGAAACACCGGGGAGCTGTTTTTT.

There are a few counts of this clonotype. The chain's CDR3 is CASSSQGAGDEKLFF. The CDR3 DNA reads as TGTGCCAGCAGTTCCCAGGGGGCAGGGGATGAAAAACTGTTTTTT. J is TRBJ1-4 and V is TRBV12-3 or TRBV12-4, with 8 bases fitting TRBD1. Trimming removed 4 bases from V and 6 bases from J; junction bases left unmatched: 7. This CDR3 has 15 amino acids.

This clonotype has more than one count but fewer than ten. The chain joins TRBV2 to TRBJ1-4; a possible D gene is TRBD1 (5 bases). Germline V gene data show CDR1 as SNHLY and CDR2 as FYNNEI. The CDR3 has 15 amino acids. The V gene lost 0 bases and the J gene lost 7 bases, with 12 bases spanning the gap. CDR3 bases: TGTGCCAGCAGTGAAGCCGCGGGGGTCACTGAAAAACTGTTTTTT. Residues: CASSEAAGVTEKLFF.

This clonotype was detected a few times. This sequence joins TRBV11-2 and TRBJ1-3; maybe TRBD1 (5 bases). The germline V gene has CDR1 SGHAT and CDR2 FQNNGV. Trimming removed 0 bases at V and 3 bases at J, with 15 bases between. This CDR3 is 17 amino acids long. The CDR3, as DNA: TGTGCCAGCAGCTTAGATCTCTGGGGGGTGGATGGAAACACCATATATTTT. Translating gives CASSLDLWGVDGNTIYF. Supplemented by reference TRBV11-2 and TRBJ1-3, the full variable domain reads EAGVAQSPRYKIIEKRQSVAFWCNPISGHATLYWYQQILGQGPKLLIQFQNNGVVDDSQLPKDRFSAERLKGVDSTLKIQPAKLEDSAVYLCASSLDLWGVDGNTIYFGEGSWLTVV.

This clonotype occurred many times. V is TRBV5-8 and J is TRBJ1-1, with a weak D call TRBD1 (6 bases). V lost 4 bases and J 5 bases, leaving 15 bases between the germline ends. Per the germline V gene, CDR1 is SGHTS and CDR2 is YDEGEE. CDR3 length equals 14 residues. The CDR3 loop is CASSPRQRGTEAFF. CDR3 nucleotide sequence: TGTGCCAGCAGCCCGAGACAGAGGGGGACTGAAGCTTTCTTT.

The sample holds many counts of this clonotype. The rearrangement links TRBV2 to TRBJ2-3; D ambiguous. From germline, CDR1 is SNHLY and CDR2 FYNNEI. V lost 3 bases, J lost 5 bases, and 6 bases lay in between. This CDR3 is built from 12 residues. DNA of the CDR3: TGTGCCAGCAGTGATTTGGGAGATACGCAGTATTTT. Protein sequence: CASSDLGDTQYF.

This chain links TRBV5-1 with TRBJ2-5; TRBD2 matches at 8 bases. This CDR3 spans 13 amino acids. The junction had 8 bases not matched to a gene; V was cut back by 10 bases and J by 3 bases. Germline V gene data show CDR1 as SGHRS and CDR2 as YFSETQ. The CDR3 DNA reads TGCGCCGCCCGGGAGGGCAGGGAAGAGACCCAGTACTTC. This codes for CAAREGREETQYF.

This chain joins TRBV6-2 or TRBV6-3 and TRBJ1-4; D gene uncertain. The CDR3 consists of 16 residues. The germline V gene encodes CDR1 MNHEY and CDR2 SVGEGT. V was cut by 6 bases and J by 6 bases, with 20 bases left in between. CDR3 nucleotides: TGTGCCAGCAGCCACCCTCGCGGGCGGACGGATGAAAAACTGTTTTTT. It is translated as CASSHPRGRTDEKLFF.

This clonotype was counted between two and nine times. The rearrangement joins TRBV5-5 to TRBJ1-2, with D possibly TRBD1 on 5 matching bases. This CDR3 is 13 amino acids long. V was cut by 7 bases and J by 4 bases, with 14 bases left in between. Germline CDR1 reads SGHKS; CDR2 reads YYEKEE (reference sequence). The CDR3 DNA reads as TGTGCCAGCGGAAAACAGGATACCTATGGCTACACCTTC. This gives the protein CASGKQDTYGYTF.

This clonotype was seen more than once but under ten times. The V gene is TRBV20-1, the J gene TRBJ1-5, with a possible D match to TRBD1 (5 bases). The CDR3 is made up of 15 amino acids. The V gene's germline CDR1 is DFQATT and CDR2 SNEGSKA (reference sequence). CDR3 sequence (DNA): TGCAGGGGAGGTGGGGGGGGTTGGGACAATCAGCCCCAGCATTTT. This codes for CRGGGGGWDNQPQHF.

This clonotype was seen a few times. The chain has TRBV19 and TRBJ2-1; 7 bases match TRBD2. The CDR3 has 15 residues. Germline-derived CDR1 and CDR2 are LNHDA and SQIVND (reference sequence). The trim removed 3 bases at V and 2 bases at J, leaving 4 bases unmatched. CDR3 sequence reads: CASSILAGTYNEQFF. CDR3 nucleotide sequence: TGTGCCAGTAGTATCTTAGCGGGTACCTACAATGAGCAGTTCTTC.

This clonotype was seen a few times. CDR3 nucleotide sequence: TGTGCCTGGAGCGACGGGCCAGAATTAACTGGGGCCAACGTCCTGACTTTC. The encoded protein is CAWSDGPELTGANVLTF. The rearrangement uses TRBV30 and TRBJ2-6; D is ambiguous. The germline V and J ends were trimmed by 3 bases and 2 bases, with 17 bases remaining between them. CDR1 and CDR2 from the germline V gene are GTSNPN and SVGIG (reference sequence). The CDR3 runs to 17 residues.

This clonotype occurred a few times. A junction boundary mismatches the germline segment, possibly from a read error. V and J are TRBV4-2 and TRBJ1-5; 7 positions agree with TRBD1. The CDR3 consists of 17 residues. Germline V gene sequence: CDR1 LGHNA, CDR2 YNFKEQ. CDR3 in DNA: TGTGCCAGCAGCCAAGCCAGTGTGACAGGGCATAATCGGCCCCAGCATTTT. Encoded protein: CASSQASVTGHNRPQHF.

In the case of this clonotype: This may arise from a read error, as a much more abundant clone is one base away. V is TRBV29-1 and J is TRBJ2-7; 7 nucleotides align to TRBD2. The J call may be in error: the DNA end matches TRBJ2-1 better. Germline V lookup: CDR1 SQVTM, CDR2 ANQGSEA. The CDR3 totals 12 residues. The CDR3 sequence is CSVLASGYEQFF. In DNA form, the CDR3 reads TGCAGCGTTCTAGCTAGCGGCTACGAGCAGTTCTTC.

With respect to this clonotype: This sequence may be a read error, since a much larger clone differs from it by one base. The chain recombines TRBV30 with TRBJ2-1; maybe TRBD2 (5 bases). V lost 0 bases to trimming and J lost 6 bases, with 9 bases between them. This CDR3 contains 13 residues. The germline V gene encodes CDR1 GTSNPN and CDR2 SVGIG (reference sequence). The CDR3 sequence: CAWSVSVCNEQFF. CDR3 coding DNA: TGTGCCTGGAGTGTTAGCGTATGCAATGAGCAGTTCTTC.